Below, 3 T cell receptor beta chains from the same sample are listed, as sequenced in a study of blood T cell repertoires in COVID-19. Measured with immunoSEQ multiplex PCR; TCRdb has only the in-frame clones, and not every one. The sample carries about 58,000 clones, around 76% recorded once. What was sequenced was peripheral blood. The source is a human donor in a cohort sampled during active COVID-19.

The V call is TRBV15, the J call TRBJ1-3; D may be TRBD1 (5 bases). Germline CDR1 is LNHNV and CDR2 is YYDKDF (reference sequence). V was shortened by 7 bases and J by 0 bases, with 10 bases between the two germline ends. The CDR3 covers 14 residues. The CDR3 loop reads CATTLGGSGNTIYF. DNA of the CDR3: TGTGCCACCACCCTCGGGGGCTCTGGAAACACCATATATTTT.

CDR3 residues: CASSEGGLTEAFF. The CDR3 bases are TGTGCCAGCAGCGAAGGGGGTCTTACTGAAGCTTTCTTT. The V and J genes are TRBV5-5 and TRBJ1-1; a possible D gene is TRBD1 (6 bases). Trimming took off 4 bases at V and 5 bases at J, with 12 bases between the two ends. Germline V CDR1 and CDR2: SGHKS, YYEKEE (reference sequence). The CDR3 runs 13 residues.

The gene calls are TRBV19 and TRBJ1-2, with a weak D call TRBD1 (6 bases). The CDR3 loop spans 12 amino acids. CDR1 and CDR2 from the germline V gene are LNHDA and SQIVND (reference sequence). V was pared by 5 bases and J by 5 bases, with 9 bases between. The CDR3 DNA follows: TGTGCCAGTAGTTCGGACAGATATGGCTACACCTTC. Protein product: CASSSDRYGYTF.